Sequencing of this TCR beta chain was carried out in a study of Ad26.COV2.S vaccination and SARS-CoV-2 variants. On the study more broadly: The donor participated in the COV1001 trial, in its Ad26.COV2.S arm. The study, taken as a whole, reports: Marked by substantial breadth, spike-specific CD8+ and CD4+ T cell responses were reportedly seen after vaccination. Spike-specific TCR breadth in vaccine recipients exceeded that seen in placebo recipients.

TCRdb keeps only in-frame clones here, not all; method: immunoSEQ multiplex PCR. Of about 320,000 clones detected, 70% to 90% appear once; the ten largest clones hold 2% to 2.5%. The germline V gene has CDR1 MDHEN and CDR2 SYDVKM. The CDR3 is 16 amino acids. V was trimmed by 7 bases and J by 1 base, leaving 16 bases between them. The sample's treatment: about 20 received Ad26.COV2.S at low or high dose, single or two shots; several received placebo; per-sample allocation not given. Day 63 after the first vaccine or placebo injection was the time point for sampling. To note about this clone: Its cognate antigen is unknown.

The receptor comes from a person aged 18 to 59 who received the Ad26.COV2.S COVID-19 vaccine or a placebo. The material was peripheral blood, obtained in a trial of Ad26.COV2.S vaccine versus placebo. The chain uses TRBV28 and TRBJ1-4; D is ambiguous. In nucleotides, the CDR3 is TGTGCCAGCACCGTGATAGGTGCAGGAACTAATGAAAAACTGTTTTTT. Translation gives CASTVIGAGTNEKLFF.